The 13 T cell receptor beta chains listed next were all sequenced from one sample in a study of blood T cells in healthy people across ages. The second PCR ran roughly 7 to 11 cycles with a sample-barcoded 5' primer and J-beta primers. MiXCR, applied by TCRdb to the 5' RACE reads, yields one record per CDR3 protein. The data contain approximately 490,000 distinct CDR3 sequences, about 24% of them singletons. This same sample was also taken into another study, of T cells of mothers and their children.

Sequenced sample: blood. The receptors were gathered from a boy between 10 and 17 years old in good health.

In this sample, this clonotype turned up a few times. The gene calls are TRBV3-1 and TRBJ2-1, with TRBD1 matching over 9 bases. The junction had 13 bases not matched to a gene; V was cut back by 6 bases and J by 10 bases. Germline CDR1 is LGHDT and CDR2 is YNNKEL (reference sequence). The CDR3 is 15 amino acids. Written as DNA, the CDR3 is TGTGCCAGCAGGGTTTCGGGACAGGGTCGTCAGGAGCAGTTCTTC. Translated: CASRVSGQGRQEQFF.

This clonotype appeared a few times. The V call is TRBV9, the J call TRBJ2-7; 12 bases align to TRBD2. Trimming removed 6 bases from V and 0 bases from J; junction bases left unmatched: 16. The CDR3 is made up of 19 amino acids. Germline CDR1 and CDR2: SGDLS and YYNGEE. CDR3 sequence (DNA): TGTGCCAGCACCTTCGAGGGGAGGACTAGCGGGGAGAGCTCCTACGAGCAGTACTTC. It translates to CASTFEGRTSGESSYEQYF.

This chain uses TRBV6-5 with TRBJ2-1; possible D gene TRBD1, 5 bases. The germline CDR1 and CDR2 sequences are MNHEY and SVGAGI. Trimming stripped 2 bases from V and 7 bases from J, with 18 bases between. This CDR3 comprises 16 residues. CDR3 region: CASSYHSGLQVNEQFF. The CDR3 DNA reads TGTGCCAGCAGTTACCATTCAGGGCTACAAGTGAATGAGCAGTTCTTC.

The chain employs TRBV7-9 and TRBJ1-6, with TRBD1 matching over 7 bases. V shed 5 bases and J 9 bases; nucleotides not matched to a gene: 7. This CDR3 has 14 residues. Germline V gene lookup returns CDR1 SEHNR and CDR2 FQNEAQ (reference sequence). DNA of the CDR3: TGTGCCAGCAGCCCGGACAGGCTATCTTCACCCCTCCACTTT. It specifies CASSPDRLSSPLHF. The whole variable domain, filled in from reference TRBV7-9 and TRBJ1-6, reads DTGVSQNPRHKITKRGQNVTFRCDPISEHNRLYWYRQTLGQGPEFLTYFQNEAQLEKSRLLSDRFSAERPKGSFSTLEIQRTEQGDSAMYLCASSPDRLSSPLHFGNGTRLTVT.

This clonotype was found a few times. J is TRBJ2-5 and V is TRBV20-1; TRBD2 might be the D (6 bases). The J call may be wrong; the DNA end is better matched by TRBJ2-1. Germline values: CDR1 DFQATT, CDR2 SNEGSKA (reference sequence). The CDR3 spans 14 residues. Written as DNA, the CDR3 is TGCAGTGCTTCGGGACTGACGGCCGACAATGAGCAGTTCTTC. Amino acid sequence: CSASGLTADNEQFF.

This clonotype has a handful of counts. The V and J genes are TRBV20-1 and TRBJ2-1, with 8 bases aligning to TRBD1. CDR1 is DFQATT, CDR2 SNEGSKA, per germline (reference sequence). V trimming: 6 bases; J trimming: 0 bases; junction bases outside the gene matches: 7. The CDR3 spans 15 residues. The CDR3 here is CSAPPDRGSYNEQFF. In DNA form, the CDR3 reads TGCAGTGCCCCCCCCGACAGGGGCTCCTACAATGAGCAGTTCTTC.

This clonotype has a handful of counts. The rearrangement joins TRBV6-5 to TRBJ1-1, with TRBD1 as a possible D gene (6 bases). The V and J ends lost 0 bases and 5 bases respectively, with 10 bases between them. From germline, CDR1 is MNHEY and CDR2 SVGAGI. This CDR3 contains 14 residues. CDR3 protein: CASSYSGGRTEAFF. The CDR3 DNA follows: TGTGCCAGCAGTTACTCAGGGGGTCGTACTGAAGCTTTCTTT.

V usage is TRBV7-8 and J usage is TRBJ1-2; D is undetermined. Trimming shortened V by 5 bases and J by 0 bases, and 16 bases separated the two germline ends. CDR1 is SGHVS, CDR2 FQNEAQ, per germline. This CDR3 is 16 amino acids long. The CDR3 DNA sequence: TGTGCCAGCAGCAGAACAAACAGCGATCCTAACTATGGCTACACCTTC. Translation gives CASSRTNSDPNYGYTF.

V gene TRBV7-6 combines with J gene TRBJ2-1, with D possibly TRBD2 on 5 matching bases. The J call is uncertain, as TRBJ2-5 better fits the DNA end. Germline V gene sequence: CDR1 SGHVS, CDR2 FNYEAQ. The CDR3 sequence is 16 residues long. DNA of the CDR3: TGTGCCAGCAGCGGAAGACGGGTAACCGGCGGGCAGCCCCAGTACTTC. This codes for CASSGRRVTGGQPQYF.

This clonotype was observed at least ten times. V is TRBV6-1 and J is TRBJ2-5, with 9 bases lining up with TRBD2. The CDR3 loop spans 18 amino acids. CDR1 and CDR2 (germline): MNHNS, SASEGT. J lost 2 bases, V lost 10 bases, and 20 bases had no gene match. The CDR3 is CATVEDGGRVGWQETQYF. The CDR3 coding sequence is TGTGCCACCGTCGAAGACGGCGGGAGGGTGGGGTGGCAAGAGACCCAGTACTTC.

At least ten counts were recorded for this clonotype. This chain joins TRBV5-1 and TRBJ1-2; D is undetermined. This CDR3 spans 14 amino acids. Germline V gene lookup returns CDR1 SGHRS and CDR2 YFSETQ. With 2 bases removed from V and 0 bases from J, the gap between germline ends came to 8 bases. In DNA form, the CDR3 reads TGCGCCAGCAGCTTTACGCGGGCTAACTATGGCTACACCTTC. This sequence encodes CASSFTRANYGYTF.

In this sample, this clonotype turned up many times. V gene TRBV5-1 combines with J gene TRBJ1-5, with D maybe TRBD1 (5 bases). V was clipped by 0 bases and J by 4 bases, with 8 bases between them. This CDR3 spans 14 amino acids. Looked up from germline, CDR1 is SGHRS and CDR2 is YFSETQ. The CDR3 bases are TGCGCCAGCAGCTTGGACGGGACGAATCAGCCCCAGCATTTT. It yields the protein CASSLDGTNQPQHF.

This clonotype has at least ten counts. The J gene is TRBJ2-7, the V gene TRBV5-1, with D perhaps matching TRBD2 (6 bases). The V and J ends lost 4 bases and 2 bases respectively, with 10 bases between them. The CDR3 totals 13 residues. CDR1 and CDR2 (germline): SGHRS, YFSETQ. CDR3 in amino acids: CASSSGPAYEQYF. DNA for the CDR3: TGCGCCAGCAGCAGCGGGCCCGCCTACGAGCAGTACTTC.